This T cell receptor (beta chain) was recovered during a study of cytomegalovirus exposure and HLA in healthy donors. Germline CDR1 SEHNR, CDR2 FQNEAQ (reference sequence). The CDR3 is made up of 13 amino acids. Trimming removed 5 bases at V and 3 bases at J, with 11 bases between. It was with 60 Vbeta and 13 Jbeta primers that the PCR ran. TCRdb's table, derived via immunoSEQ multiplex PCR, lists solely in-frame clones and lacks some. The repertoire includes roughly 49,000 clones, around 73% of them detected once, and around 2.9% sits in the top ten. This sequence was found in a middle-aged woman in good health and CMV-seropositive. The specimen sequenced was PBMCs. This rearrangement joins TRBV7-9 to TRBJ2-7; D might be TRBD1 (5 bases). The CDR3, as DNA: TGTGCCAGCAGCCCCTCAGACAGCTACGAGCAGTACTTC. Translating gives CASSPSDSYEQYF.